The T cell receptor (beta chain) described here comes from a study of blood T cell repertoires in COVID-19. Study details: COVID-19 samples, acute and convalescent, were from the United States, Italy and Spain. T cells, B-cell-depleted T cells, or PBMCs supplied cDNA or gDNA.

This clone was found a few times. The repertoire was sequenced with immunoSEQ multiplex PCR; TCRdb's copy has only in-frame clones and lacks some. This table holds fewer than 50,000 clones, 76% found once. This CDR3 has 14 amino acids. Germline V gene lookup returns CDR1 SGHAT and CDR2 FQNNGV. Trimming left V 5 bases short and J 5 bases short, with 13 bases between. This rearrangement joins TRBV11-2 to TRBJ2-4, with D uncertain. The origin of this receptor is an elderly man with acute or convalescent COVID-19. The material sequenced was peripheral blood. CDR3 sequence reads: CASSPSTGENIQYF. The CDR3 DNA is TGTGCCAGCAGCCCATCGACTGGAGAAAACATTCAGTACTTC.